The T cell receptor beta chain under discussion was sequenced for a study of cytomegalovirus exposure and HLA in healthy donors (dated by TCRdb to 2015 to 2018). Background on the whole study: The 700 or so repertoires of the first cohort and the 110 or so validation repertoires were produced on the same platform, according to a later analysis. The aim of the study was to test whether cataloging public T cell receptors could identify signatures of past pathogen exposure. Along with the approximately 700-subject first cohort, a separate validation cohort of over a hundred different subjects was used. To predict cytomegalovirus infection status, the study combined high-throughput TCR immunosequencing, statistical association of individual TCRs with disease status, and machine learning. What the authors observed across the whole study: Cytomegalovirus status was reported to be diagnosed by the classifier with high specificity and sensitivity in both the original and validation cohorts. The authors suggested that the approach could potentially be generalized to other disease states and immunological phenotypes. In the study, roughly 160 TCR beta chains were listed as associated with cytomegalovirus. A few of the identified cytomegalovirus-associated TCR beta chains were confirmed in vitro to be specific for cytomegalovirus antigens. In a later analysis, TCRs clustered in the first cohort were found to also tend to co-occur in the roughly 120 validation repertoires, with around 94% of cluster scores above 0. While some public TCRs were present in many individuals, most TCR sequences turned up only very rarely across donors. A later analysis lacked HLA typing for the validation cohort, so it scored co-occurrence in that cohort across all 120 repertoires.

The donors were included in the validation cohort of some 120 subjects, a group kept apart from the 666-subject first cohort. Concerning this clone: Which antigen it targets is not known. Per-base qualities were not stored, and no clone one base away is much larger.

Preparation of the library involved the immunoSEQ multiplex PCR assay. As for the authors' bioinformatics: To diagnose cytomegalovirus status from the catalog of TCR beta chain sequences, a statistical classification framework was built. The table comes from immuneACCESS by way of TCRdb, which keeps in-frame sequences with V and J called. Part of the clones is missing from these tables; in studies checked, under half for an unresolved V gene and the rest for unknown reasons. For V, J and clone size, that table is used; D and trimming come from the DNA. For this sample there are 110,000 or so clones; roughly 86% appear just once. Together, the top ten hold roughly 2.2% of the sample. Deletion took 0 bases off V and 0 bases off J, with a span of 15 bases between the germline ends. In the germline V gene, CDR1 corresponds to SGHDT and CDR2 to YYEEEE. The CDR3 goes from the cysteine to the phenylalanine over 17 residues. Only the CDR3 portion is preserved as DNA: 51 bases, with reading frame beginning at the first base.

The clonotype comes from a woman younger than 30 in good health and CMV-seronegative. The sequenced sample was PBMCs. The chain joins TRBV5-6 to TRBJ1-1; a tentative D match to TRBD1 spans 5 bases. The CDR3 loop reads CASSLGRVFRLNTEAFF. The DNA reads TGTGCCAGCAGCTTGGGCAGGGTTTTTAGGCTGAACACTGAAGCTTTCTTT.